The sample holds many counts of the clone carrying this T cell receptor (beta chain). Germline assignment: CDR1 MGHDK and CDR2 SYGVNS. V lost 4 bases to trimming and J lost 0 bases; unmatched junction nucleotides: 10. This CDR3 comprises 19 residues. This specimen comes from a study of T-cell reconstitution after alpha-beta-depleted transplantation in children. Unique molecular identifiers tagged the TCRbeta library. MiXCR was run by TCRdb on the PCR reads, yielding one entry per CDR3 protein. This table holds about 300,000 distinct CDR3 sequences, roughly a tenth found once. This chain joins TRBV25-1 and TRBJ2-7, with 15 bases aligning to TRBD2. The receptor was derived from a boy in the first two years of life with acute myeloid leukemia, due to receive a stem cell transplant. Source: PBMCs, taken before TCRalphabeta/CD19-depleted stem cell transplant. The CDR3 DNA reads as TGTGCCAGCAGTGGATCCGGACTAGCGGGGGGGCCGATCTCCTACGAGCAGTACTTC. It yields the protein CASSGSGLAGGPISYEQYF.